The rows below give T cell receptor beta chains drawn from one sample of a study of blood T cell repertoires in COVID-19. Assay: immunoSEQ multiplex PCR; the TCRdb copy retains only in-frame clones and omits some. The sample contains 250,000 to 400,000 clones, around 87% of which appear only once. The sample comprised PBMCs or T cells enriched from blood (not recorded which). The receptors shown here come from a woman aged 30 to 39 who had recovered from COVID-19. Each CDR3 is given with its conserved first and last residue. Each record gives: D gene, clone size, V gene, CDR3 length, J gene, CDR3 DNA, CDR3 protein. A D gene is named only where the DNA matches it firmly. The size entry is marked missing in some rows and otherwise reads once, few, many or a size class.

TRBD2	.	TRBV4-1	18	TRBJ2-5	TGCGCCAGCAGCCAAGGGCCCGCGCTAGCGGGGCCACAAGAGACCCAGTACTTC	CASSQGPALAGPQETQYF
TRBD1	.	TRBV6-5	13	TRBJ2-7	TGTGCCAGCGGACAGGGGGGCTCCTACGAGCAGTACTTC	CASGQGGSYEQYF
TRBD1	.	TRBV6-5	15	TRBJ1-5	TGTGCCAGCAGCGATAACCGACAGGGGGATCAGCCCCAGCATTTT	CASSDNRQGDQPQHF
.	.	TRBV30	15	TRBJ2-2	TGTGCCTGGAGTGTGTCTGGACTGATCACCGGGGAGCTGTTTTTT	CAWSVSGLITGELFF
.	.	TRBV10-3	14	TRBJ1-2	TGTGCCATCACTCCAAGTGAACAGAGCTATGGCTACACCTTC	CAITPSEQSYGYTF
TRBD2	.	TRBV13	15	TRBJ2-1	TGTGCCAGCAGGTCCCGGGGGGGCCCTCTAAGGGAGCAGTTCTTC	CASRSRGGPLREQFF
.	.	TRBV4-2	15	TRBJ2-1	TGTGCCAGCAGTGAAACGGAGGGCTCCTACAATGAGCAGTTCTTC	CASSETEGSYNEQFF
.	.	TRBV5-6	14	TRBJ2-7	TGTGCCAGCAGCTTCCGAGGGGGTGGCTACGAGCAGTACTTC	CASSFRGGGYEQYF
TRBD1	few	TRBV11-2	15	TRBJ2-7	TGTGCCAGCAGCTCCCTCGGGACAGGGGCTTATGAGCAGTACTTC	CASSSLGTGAYEQYF
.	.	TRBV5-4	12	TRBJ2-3	TGTGCCAGCAGCCTAGACACAGATACGCAGTATTTT	CASSLDTDTQYF
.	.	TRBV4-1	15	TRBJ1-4	TGCGCCAGCAGCCCTATGCCCGGAACTAATGAAAAACTGTTTTTT	CASSPMPGTNEKLFF
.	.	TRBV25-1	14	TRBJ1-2	TGTGCCAGCAGTGAATTAGGGGGTTTGTATGGCTACACCTTC	CASSELGGLYGYTF
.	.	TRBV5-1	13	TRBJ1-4	TGCGCCAGCAGCAAATCGGGTGGAGAAAAACTGTTTTTT	CASSKSGGEKLFF
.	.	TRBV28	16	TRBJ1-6	TGTGCCAGCATCTCAGGGGATCTAATTAGTAATTCACCCCTCCACTTT	CASISGDLISNSPLHF
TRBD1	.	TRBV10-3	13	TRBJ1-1	TGTGCCATCAGTGGGACAGGGAACACTGAAGCTTTCTTT	CAISGTGNTEAFF
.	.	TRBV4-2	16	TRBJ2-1	TGTGCCAGCAGCCAAGAATCGGGGGGCTTTGGCAATGAGCAGTTCTTC	CASSQESGGFGNEQFF
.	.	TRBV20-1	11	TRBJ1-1	TGCAGCACTATTGAGAACACTGAAGCTTTCTTT	CSTIENTEAFF
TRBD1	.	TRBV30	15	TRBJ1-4	TGTGCCTGGGGTCCCGGGACAGGGTATTTTGAAAAACTGTTTTTT	CAWGPGTGYFEKLFF
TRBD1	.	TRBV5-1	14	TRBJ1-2	TGCGCCAGCAGCGTGACCGGGACAGGGGATGGCTACACCTTC	CASSVTGTGDGYTF
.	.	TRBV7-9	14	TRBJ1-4	TGTGCCAGCAGCCGCCTGCGGGGGGGCGAAAAACTGTTTTTT	CASSRLRGGEKLFF
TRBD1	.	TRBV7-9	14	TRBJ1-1	TGTGCCAGCAGCCCGGACAGGGGGGACACTGAAGCTTTCTTT	CASSPDRGDTEAFF
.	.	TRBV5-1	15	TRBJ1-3	TGCGCCAGCAGCTTCACAGGAGACCGTGGAAACACCATATATTTT	CASSFTGDRGNTIYF
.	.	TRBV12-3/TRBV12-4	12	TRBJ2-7	TGTGCTACTCCTCTAGCAGCCTACGAGCAGTACTTC	CATPLAAYEQYF
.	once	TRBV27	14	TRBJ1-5	TGTGCCAGCAGCCGATTCACGGGCAATCAGCCCCAGCATTTT	CASSRFTGNQPQHF
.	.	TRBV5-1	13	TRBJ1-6	TGCGCCAGCAGCTTGGCCGGGAATTCACCCCTCCACTTT	CASSLAGNSPLHF
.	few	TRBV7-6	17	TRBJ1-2	TGTGCCAGCAGCTCCCAGGGTGGAGGGAACGTTGTATTTGGCTACACCTTC	CASSSQGGGNVVFGYTF
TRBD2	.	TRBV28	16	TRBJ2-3	TGTGCCAGCACACCCTTCGGCGGGGGGGCCACAGATACGCAGTATTTT	CASTPFGGGATDTQYF